This entry describes one TCR beta chain. What it binds is not known. Germline CDR1 reads SGHTA; CDR2 reads FQGNSA. CDR3 length equals 14 residues. Between the trimmed V and J ends, which lost 1 base and 5 bases, there was a span of 11 bases. The sample comes from a study of T cells in tuberculosis. As for the study in general: In South Africa, adults with active tuberculosis were compared with IGRA-negative and latently infected IGRA-positive adolescents.

Study-level points and caveats: Smaller distances to GMM-specific TCRs suggested their expansion in active tuberculosis. Active tuberculosis cases were adults; controls were adolescents.

Profiled with immunoSEQ multiplex PCR; TCRdb holds only in-frame clones, not every one. The data contain tens of thousands of clones, 90% to 95% of them singletons. At study entry, adolescents had tuberculin skin tests and IGRA screening. This sequence joins TRBV7-2 and TRBJ1-1; no clear D gene. Specimen: PBMCs. This sequence originates from a donor aged 10-29 years with latent tuberculosis or without tuberculosis infection. Some clones in this sample may be carry-over from other donors' samples. DNA for the CDR3: TGTGCCAGCAGCTTAGACAGTTCGAGTACTGAAGCTTTCTTT. This codes for CASSLDSSSTEAFF.